This T cell receptor (beta chain) is from a study of blood T cell repertoires in COVID-19. Libraries were prepared by immunoSEQ multiplex PCR; TCRdb keeps only in-frame clonotypes and omits some of them. The sample holds more than 110,000 clones, 82% seen once. Trimming stripped 5 bases from V and 0 bases from J, with 11 bases between. Germline V gene data show CDR1 as KGHDR and CDR2 as SFDVKD. This CDR3 has 15 amino acids. This clonotype originated in a woman of 80 years or more with acute or convalescent COVID-19. The specimen was peripheral blood. The chain recombines TRBV24-1 with TRBJ2-3, with D possibly matching TRBD2 (5 bases). The CDR3 loop reads CATSALTGSTDTQYF. The CDR3, as DNA: TGTGCCACCAGTGCCTTAACGGGAAGCACAGATACGCAGTATTTT.